Each of the 22 T cell receptor beta chains below was sequenced from the same sample in a study of cytomegalovirus exposure and HLA in healthy donors. A multiplex PCR was run with 60 Vbeta primers and 13 Jbeta primers. Here immunoSEQ multiplex PCR was the method, and the copy in TCRdb shows in-frame clones only, minus some. The sample includes some 220,000 clones, 78% of them seen just once. Sequences were obtained from PBMCs. The source is a boy younger than 18 in good health and CMV-seronegative.

The chain employs TRBV7-9 and TRBJ1-1, with TRBD1 as a possible D gene (5 bases). In germline, CDR1 is SEHNR, CDR2 FQNEAQ (reference sequence). The CDR3 consists of 14 residues. V was clipped by 6 bases and J by 0 bases, with 11 bases between them. For the CDR3, the DNA is TGTGCCAGCAGTCCGGGACTTATGAACACTGAAGCTTTCTTT. Amino acid sequence: CASSPGLMNTEAFF.

The genes are TRBV5-4 and TRBJ2-7, with D unresolved. CDR3 length equals 12 residues. From germline, CDR1 is SGHNT and CDR2 YYREEE (reference sequence). V was trimmed by 2 bases and J by 2 bases, leaving 5 bases between them. The CDR3 region is CASSFIPYEQYF. The CDR3 DNA sequence: TGTGCCAGCAGCTTTATTCCCTACGAGCAGTACTTC.

The gene calls are TRBV7-6 and TRBJ1-4; D is unclear. V was clipped by 8 bases and J by 8 bases, with 15 bases between them. The CDR3 extends over 13 amino acids. Germline-derived CDR1 and CDR2 are SGHVS and FNYEAQ. CDR3 coding DNA: TGTGCCAGCGGACGAGCCCCGGGGGAAAAACTGTTTTTT. Amino acid sequence: CASGRAPGEKLFF.

This clone was picked up a small number of times. The chain has TRBV5-1 and TRBJ2-3; D not resolved. CDR1 is SGHRS and CDR2 is YFSETQ in the germline V gene. This CDR3 is built from 14 residues. Trimming took off 0 bases at V and 0 bases at J, with 5 bases between the two ends. Here the CDR3 reads CASSLAGSTDTQYF. Here the CDR3 DNA reads TGCGCCAGCAGCTTGGCCGGGAGCACAGATACGCAGTATTTT.

This chain links TRBV5-4 with TRBJ2-7; D remains ambiguous. This CDR3 comprises 13 residues. Germline V CDR1 and CDR2: SGHNT, YYREEE (reference sequence). Trimming removed 4 bases at V and 2 bases at J, with 10 bases between. The CDR3 bases are TGTGCCAGCAGCCCTCTCAGCGCCTACGAGCAGTACTTC. This codes for CASSPLSAYEQYF.

The chain carries TRBV13 and TRBJ1-5; D is ambiguous. There are 14 residues in the CDR3. The V end was cut by 5 bases, the J end by 3 bases, with 11 bases between. Germline CDR1 PRHDT, CDR2 FYEKMQ (reference sequence). As DNA, the CDR3 is TGTGCCAGCAGCGACGGAGCTATCAATCAGCCCCAGCATTTT. Its protein is CASSDGAINQPQHF. The complete variable domain, with remaining parts taken from reference TRBV13 and TRBJ1-5, reads AAGVIQSPRHLIKEKRETATLKCYPIPRHDTVYWYQQGPGQDPQFLISFYEKMQSDKGSIPDRFSAQQFSDYHSELNMSSLELGDSALYFCASSDGAINQPQHFGDGTRLSIL.

V is TRBV7-2 and J is TRBJ1-6; no definite D call. The V and J ends lost 7 bases and 0 bases respectively, with 10 bases between them. From germline, CDR1 is SGHTA and CDR2 FQGNSA. This CDR3 has 15 amino acids. CDR3 loop: CASTGGSSYNSPLHF. Here the CDR3 DNA reads TGTGCCAGCACCGGCGGAAGCTCCTATAATTCACCCCTCCACTTT.

The rearrangement uses TRBV30 and TRBJ2-5; 7 bases agree with TRBD1. The CDR3 runs 14 residues. Germline V gives CDR1 GTSNPN, CDR2 SVGIG (reference sequence). J gave up 7 bases and V 3 bases, and 11 bases lay outside the gene matches. The CDR3 DNA reads as TGTGCCTGGAGGGCCATGACAGGGAAAGGGACCCAGTACTTC. Its protein product is CAWRAMTGKGTQYF.

The V gene is TRBV28, the J gene TRBJ2-1, with D maybe TRBD1 (5 bases). V was clipped by 5 bases and J by 16 bases, with 21 bases between them. The length of the CDR3 is 13 residues. Germline values: CDR1 MDHEN, CDR2 SYDVKM. The CDR3 bases are TGTGCCAGCAGTAATATCCTGGCAGGGCCTTGCTTCTTC. Translated, it gives CASSNILAGPCFF.

J is TRBJ1-2 and V is TRBV5-4; the D gene is possibly TRBD1 (6 bases). The CDR3 contains 14 residues. CDR1 is SGHNT and CDR2 is YYREEE in the germline V gene (reference sequence). V was cut by 5 bases and J by 0 bases, with 11 bases left in between. In nucleotides, the CDR3 is TGTGCCAGCAGTTTCAGGGGTACTAACTATGGCTACACCTTC. Residues: CASSFRGTNYGYTF.

The V call is TRBV6-5, the J call TRBJ1-1, with D maybe TRBD1 (6 bases). This CDR3 spans 12 amino acids. V shed 4 bases and J shed 8 bases, with 11 bases lying between them. Germline V gives CDR1 MNHEY, CDR2 SVGAGI. Written as DNA, the CDR3 is TGTGCCAGCAGTTCCTCCGACAGGGAAGCTTTCTTT. This encodes CASSSSDREAFF.

The rearrangement links TRBV28 to TRBJ2-1; TRBD1 agrees at 10 bases. From germline, CDR1 is MDHEN and CDR2 SYDVKM. The CDR3 spans 15 residues. Losses at the gene ends were 6 bases for V and 4 bases for J; bases not matched to a gene: 6. The CDR3 reads CASSPGTGVYNEQFF. CDR3 sequence (DNA): TGTGCCAGCAGCCCCGGGACAGGGGTATACAATGAGCAGTTCTTC.

This clone turned up a few times. The CDR3 DNA sequence: TGTGCCAGCAGCCAAGAGGCGCCGGGAAGCACTGAAGCTTTCTTT. Translating it yields CASSQEAPGSTEAFF. The chain recombines TRBV4-2 with TRBJ1-1; D call uncertain. Germline lookup yields CDR1 LGHNA and CDR2 YNFKEQ. Trimming took 0 bases from V and 4 from J, leaving 12 bases between them. CDR3 length equals 15 residues.

V usage is TRBV30 and J usage is TRBJ1-4; 7 nucleotides line up with TRBD1. This CDR3 has 14 amino acids. CDR1 is GTSNPN and CDR2 is SVGIG in the germline V gene (reference sequence). V dropped 0 bases and J dropped 8; count of bases not matched to a gene: 6. The CDR3 region is CAWSVQGSREKLFF. The CDR3 region has the DNA TGTGCCTGGAGTGTACAGGGGTCGCGAGAAAAACTGTTTTTT.

This clone has only one observation. J is TRBJ2-1 and V is TRBV27, with TRBD2 matching 13 bases. Losses at the gene ends were 5 bases for V and 4 bases for J; bases not matched to a gene: 5. The CDR3 totals 16 residues. Germline CDR1 is MNHEY and CDR2 is SMNVEV (reference sequence). CDR3 amino acids: CASSLGLAGRYNEQFF. CDR3 in DNA: TGTGCCAGCAGTCTGGGACTAGCGGGACGTTACAATGAGCAGTTCTTC.

The V gene is TRBV6-1, the J gene TRBJ1-1; TRBD1 matches at 7 bases. Germline assignment: CDR1 MNHNS and CDR2 SASEGT. The CDR3 loop spans 18 amino acids. Trimming at V came to 4 bases and at J to 6 bases, leaving 20 bases not matched to a gene. The CDR3 DNA reads TGTGCCAGCAGTGCCAAGGACAGGTTTATGGTAGCGGCCGCTGAAGCTTTCTTT. This encodes CASSAKDRFMVAAAEAFF.

The chain links TRBV30 to TRBJ2-7; 7 bases fit TRBD1. The V segment lost 2 bases and the J segment 3 bases; nucleotides outside the gene matches: 10. CDR3 length equals 15 residues. Germline V CDR1 and CDR2: GTSNPN, SVGIG (reference sequence). CDR3 nucleotides: TGTGCCTGGAGTTCTTACAGGGGTCTATACTACGAGCAGTACTTC. Its protein product is CAWSSYRGLYYEQYF.

This clone was recorded a few times. The rearrangement links TRBV9 to TRBJ2-5, with 12 bases identical to TRBD2. Germline trimming cut 3 bases from V and 7 bases from J; bases unmatched to any gene: 4. Germline-derived CDR1 and CDR2 are SGDLS and YYNGEE. This CDR3 is 14 amino acids long. CDR3 residues: CASSASGGAGTQYF. CDR3 sequence (DNA): TGTGCCAGCAGCGCTAGCGGGGGGGCCGGGACCCAGTACTTC.

This clone was observed a single time. The gene calls are TRBV9 and TRBJ2-1; 8 nucleotides match TRBD1. J gave up 10 bases and V 2 bases, and 5 bases lay outside the gene matches. Germline values: CDR1 SGDLS, CDR2 YYNGEE. The CDR3 loop spans 13 amino acids. CDR3 amino acids: CASSVDREWEQFF. In nucleotides, the CDR3 is TGTGCCAGCAGCGTGGACAGGGAATGGGAGCAGTTCTTC.

The chain is built from TRBV7-9 and TRBJ2-7; no firm D call. From germline, CDR1 is SEHNR and CDR2 FQNEAQ (reference sequence). The CDR3 length is 14 residues. V gave up 0 bases and J gave up 4 bases, with 10 bases separating them. CDR3 sequence: CASSLASAGYEQYF. The CDR3 nucleotides read TGTGCCAGCAGCTTAGCGAGCGCCGGATACGAGCAGTACTTC.

The rearrangement uses TRBV5-6 and TRBJ2-7; 7 positions agree with TRBD1. Germline V gene sequence: CDR1 SGHDT, CDR2 YYEEEE. This CDR3 region has 14 residues. The V segment lost 0 bases and the J segment 3 bases; nucleotides outside the gene matches: 3. The DNA of the CDR3 is TGTGCCAGCAGCTTGGGCAGGGACAGCTACGAGCAGTACTTC. It encodes CASSLGRDSYEQYF.

The V gene is TRBV13, the J gene TRBJ1-2; 7 bases match TRBD1. CDR3 length: 14 amino acids. V dropped 5 bases and J dropped 4; count of bases not matched to a gene: 7. Looked up from germline, CDR1 is PRHDT and CDR2 is FYEKMQ (reference sequence). The CDR3 DNA reads as TGTGCCAGCAGCCCCGGCCAGGGGGGCTATGGCTACACCTTC. Translating gives CASSPGQGGYGYTF. The full variable domain, its missing parts supplied by reference TRBV13 and TRBJ1-2, is AAGVIQSPRHLIKEKRETATLKCYPIPRHDTVYWYQQGPGQDPQFLISFYEKMQSDKGSIPDRFSAQQFSDYHSELNMSSLELGDSALYFCASSPGQGGYGYTFGSGTRLTVV.